Reported below is one TCR beta chain. Its antigen has not been determined. Base qualities are not recorded, but no much larger clone differs from it by a single base. V and J are truncated by 6 bases and 2 bases respectively, leaving an intervening sequence of 23 bases. Taken from the germline V gene, the CDR1 and CDR2 loops are MDHEN and SYDVKM. Measured from the cysteine to the phenylalanine, the CDR3 is 17 residues long. Just the 51-base CDR3 DNA is kept, in frame starting at base 1. This entry is derived from a study of cytomegalovirus exposure and HLA in healthy donors (dated by TCRdb to the late 2010s). General notes on the study: According to an earlier analysis of 450 to 650 of the donors, some 180 million T cells yielded some 120 million unique TCR beta sequences and around 300 Gb of sequence data. To predict cytomegalovirus infection status, the study brought together high-throughput TCR immunosequencing, statistical association of individual TCRs with disease status, and machine learning. The later analysis used no new phenotypic data to find candidate immune exposures, relying instead on TCR beta sequences and their occurrence across donors. HLA typing included class I and class II loci at four-digit resolution. An earlier analysis of 450 to 750 of the donors used high-throughput TCR beta sequencing to judge whether each TCR beta V gene segment behaved as functional or pseudogenic. A separate validation cohort of over a hundred different subjects was used in addition to the roughly 700-subject first cohort. In a later genetic analysis, genome-wide SNP genotypes for about three fifths of the roughly 670 donors were used, and that subset was treated as a discovery cohort. Of the roughly 400 genotyped donors, 65% to 90% were placed in the genetic ancestry cluster associated with self-reported Caucasian donors. An early release that covered roughly 600 HLA-typed donors contained around 300 gigabases of sequencing data and 85 million to 100 million unique TCR sequences. The T cell repertoires of 700 or so subjects were profiled by immunosequencing and related to cytomegalovirus serostatus. Among about 360 genotyped donors of the cohort, an average of 235,054 unique TCR beta nucleotide sequences were sequenced per donor, 15% to 20% of them non-productive. Donor age, sex, ethnicity and CMV serostatus were compiled together with the repertoire data. Because of strong linkage in the cohort, roughly five DR-DQ haplotypes were treated as single units for association and clustering. The aim of the study was to test whether cataloging public T cell receptors could identify signatures of past pathogen exposure. The number of typed donors differed by locus: about 629-630 for A, B, C, DRB1 and DQB1; about 520 for DQA1; over 600 for DPA1; and around 470 for DPB1. Every discovery cohort repertoire had been produced on one sequencing platform. In a later analysis, previously published TCR beta repertoires from about 640 donors were re-analyzed and high-resolution HLA genotyping was added so that TCR occurrence patterns could be studied.

General findings and caveats noted by the study authors: Cytomegalovirus status was reported to be diagnosed by the classifier with high specificity and sensitivity in both the original and validation cohorts. Seventeen rarely observed V segments, including chromosome 9 orphons, were excluded from the earlier analysis of about 500 of the donors because counts were too low. Linkage disequilibrium might explain the correlated functional status among segregating V segments, but an unknown experimental factor could not be excluded. While some public TCRs were present in many individuals, most TCR sequences turned up only very rarely across donors. According to a later analysis, parvovirus B19, influenza, CMV and Epstein-Barr virus appeared linked to several top co-occurrence clusters. Only TCR beta chains were sequenced in this cohort, and the absence of alpha or paired-chain data limited detectable features. At a false discovery rate of 0.05, a later analysis linked 15,000 to 20,000 TCR beta sequences to specific HLA alleles. In vitro tests confirmed that a few of the cytomegalovirus-associated TCR beta chains recognize cytomegalovirus antigens. When HLA alleles, especially DR and DQ, strongly co-occurred, attributing TCR associations to individual alleles was difficult. Some IMGT-functional V segments, including TRBV6-2 and TRBV6-3, could not be told apart with the 87-base-pair reads, so those segments were excluded. A later genetic analysis reported fewer N-insertions in productive TCRs among donors in an Asian-associated ancestry cluster than the roughly 700-donor mean. It was suggested by the authors that the approach could potentially be generalized to other disease states and immunological phenotypes. A further reported finding was that TCR beta sequences accurately predicted the HLA-A and HLA-B alleles for most subjects in the first cohort. In a later analysis, TCR association rates were found to vary across HLA loci, with the most associated TCRs seen for DRB1 alleles and the fewest for HLA-C alleles. According to a later analysis, most CMV-associated TCR beta chains appeared to be HLA-restricted, and the HLA associations seemed to be driven largely by CMV exposure. In an earlier analysis of fewer than 700 of the donors, most TCR beta V segments appeared in productive rearrangements about 87% or about 30% of the time, broadly matching IMGT annotations. The presence/absence analyses assumed that sequencing depth was roughly uniform across donors, and that assumption may not be true. Immune exposure information for the cohort was limited to CMV serostatus. A later analysis found that HLA-associated TCR beta chains were more clonally expanded and had lower generation probabilities than equally common non-associated chains. The study gave a list of under 200 TCR beta chains associated with cytomegalovirus. V-gene and J-gene trimming of TCR beta chains was associated with a missense DCLRE1C variant in a later genetic analysis, and the association was replicated in an independent cohort. The sequencing pipeline was judged likely to have produced a cluster of highly shared sequence variants as a technical artifact. Because HLA typing was unavailable for some donors at each locus, only the typed subset was used in association tests.

The cohort comprised some 680 healthy bone marrow donors. All cohort members were sampled while nominally healthy, although unrecorded immune exposures were likely present. The donor tested CMV seronegative, placing the donor among the 352 seronegative members of the cohort. Each donor provided a peripheral blood sample, and peripheral blood mononuclear cells were used for TCR beta sequencing. The Qiagen DNeasy Blood Extraction Kit was used to extract genomic DNA from the blood cell samples. The receptor library was made with the immunoSEQ multiplex PCR assay. The multiplex PCR relied on a mix of 60 forward primers for TCR Vbeta segments and 13 reverse primers for TCR Jbeta segments. A multiplex PCR assay on genomic DNA amplified the CDR3 region of rearranged TCR beta genes. The Illumina HiSeq System was used to sequence the amplified TCR beta libraries as 87-base-pair reads. In the original analysis: In a later analysis, 77 million or so unique TCR beta chains were counted across the roughly 670 repertoires, and roughly 10 million of these chains were shared by at least two donors. A nearest-neighbor algorithm error-corrected the raw reads and collapsed the reads into unique sequences, merging closely related sequences to remove PCR and sequencing errors. To assign V, D and J gene segments, CDR3 sequences were aligned to IMGT reference sequences. Each retained sequence needed at least a six-nucleotide match to both a V gene segment and a J gene segment. Rearrangements were called productive when the CDR3 lacked stop codons and stayed in frame with V and J; all others were non-productive. Following IMGT convention, CDR3 was defined as the stretch from the second conserved V-encoded cysteine to the conserved J-encoded phenylalanine. The earlier analysis of fewer than 750 of the donors excluded sequences that lacked an unambiguous match to a single V gene segment. In an earlier analysis of 450 to 700 of the donors, V segments were called functional above 56.7% productive rearrangements and were called segregating when the between-donor standard deviation exceeded 5%. A statistical classification framework was built to diagnose cytomegalovirus status from the catalog of TCR beta chain sequences. V and J gene assignment, in a later analysis, came from comparing TCR nucleotide sequences with IMGT/GENE-DB human TR gene sequences. In a later analysis, CDR3 sequences and most-parsimonious VDJ recombination scenarios were assigned using the TCRdist pipeline. In a later analysis, every TCR beta chain was defined by the combination of its CDR3 amino acid sequence and its V-gene family, and reads without a unique V-gene family were dropped. As a way to deal with suspected cross-contamination and a sequencing artifact, a later analysis dropped over 550 nucleotide sequences that were highly shared and had low generation probability. For each public chain, a later analysis derived a clonal expansion index from normalized ranks of inferred template counts within each repertoire. A later analysis computed generation probabilities with a VDJ recombination model fitted to out-of-frame rearrangements, and checked the results against IGoR. In a later analysis, hypergeometric tests were used to score TCR-TCR, TCR-HLA and TCR-CMV co-occurrence, with a repertoire-size bias correction applied to TCR pairs. False discovery rates were estimated in a later analysis by permuting HLA or CMV assignments 20 times. In a later analysis, co-occurring TCRs were grouped with DBSCAN, and TCRdist sequence similarity was added when clustering was performed within HLA-allele-positive subsets. Repertoires with fewer than 30,000 or more than 120,000 public chains were left out of co-occurrence clustering, as were about 5 repertoires with anomalous nucleotide sharing. Sourced from immuneACCESS, this table was stored by TCRdb with only in-frame sequences that have V and J called. A share of the clones is absent; for the studies checked, an unresolved V gene accounts for under half, and the remainder has no known explanation. V, J and clone size derive from that table, while D and trimming were established from the DNA sequence. The sample includes 120,000 or so clones, with 60% to 85% observed a single time. Of the sample, over 5.5% is held by the ten largest clones.

This receptor chain uses TRBV28 and TRBJ2-7; the D region possibly corresponds to TRBD1 (6 bases align). The sequenced sample was PBMCs. This TCR came from a woman between 40 and 50 years old in good health and CMV-seronegative. The CDR3 loop reads CASRTFRGQTNTYEQYF. The DNA reads as follows: TGTGCCAGCAGGACGTTTAGAGGACAGACTAATACCTACGAGCAGTACTTC.